These 17 T cell receptor beta chains were all obtained from the same sample, sequenced in a study of blood T cell repertoires in COVID-19. Assay used: immunoSEQ multiplex PCR; TCRdb lists only in-frame clones, some missing. The sample holds fewer than 450,000 clones, 90% to 95% seen once. Sequencing used peripheral blood. The receptors stem from a woman between 18 and 29 years old who had recovered from COVID-19.

The V call is TRBV6-1, the J call TRBJ2-7; 11 bases agree with TRBD2. The CDR3 has 15 residues. CDR1 and CDR2 (germline): MNHNS, SASEGT. V shed 3 bases, J shed 2 bases, and the junction held 3 bases outside the gene matches. The CDR3 DNA reads TGTGCCAGCAGTGAGGTAGCGGGAGGGCCCTACGAGCAGTACGTC. Its protein product is CASSEVAGGPYEQYV.

The chain has TRBV7-9 and TRBJ2-2; the D gene is possibly TRBD2 (5 bases). Germline V lookup: CDR1 SEHNR, CDR2 FQNEAQ (reference sequence). V was trimmed by 5 bases and J by 2 bases, leaving 12 bases between them. This CDR3 region has 15 residues. CDR3 sequence reads: CASSRGSPNTGELFF. CDR3 nucleotides: TGTGCCAGCAGCCGCGGGTCGCCAAACACCGGGGAGCTGTTTTTT.

The chain combines TRBV2 with TRBJ1-1; weak D call: TRBD1 (5 bases). CDR1 SNHLY and CDR2 FYNNEI come from the germline V gene. V was cut by 6 bases and J by 0 bases, with 11 bases left in between. This CDR3 is built from 14 residues. CDR3 sequence reads: CASRTERMNTEAFF. The CDR3 region has the DNA TGTGCCAGCAGGACAGAGAGAATGAACACTGAAGCTTTCTTT.

The CDR3 sequence: CASYRSSLGSAEAFF. CDR3 sequence (DNA): TGTGCCAGCTATAGATCTTCGCTGGGGAGTGCTGAAGCTTTCTTT. The chain has TRBV6-5 and TRBJ1-1; D remains ambiguous. This CDR3 comprises 15 residues. V lost 8 bases to trimming and J lost 6 bases, with 22 bases between them. CDR1 is MNHEY and CDR2 is SVGAGI in the germline V gene.

The V and J genes are TRBV6-2 or TRBV6-3 and TRBJ1-5; TRBD1 might be the D (6 bases). Germline V CDR1 and CDR2: MNHEY, SVGEGT. The CDR3 length is 14 residues. V was pared by 6 bases and J by 1 base, with 10 bases between. In DNA, the CDR3 is TGTGCCAGCAGCCTAGACAGGAGCAATCAGCCCCAGCATTTT. Translation: CASSLDRSNQPQHF.

The chain joins TRBV3-1 (or the pseudogene TRBV3-2) to TRBJ2-7; possibly TRBD2 for D (6 bases). The CDR3 contains 17 residues. The germline gives CDR1 LGHDT, CDR2 YNNKEL (reference sequence). Trimming stripped 1 base from V and 4 bases from J, with 20 bases between. The CDR3 DNA reads as TGTGCCAGCAGCCAAGTGTACATGTTGGGACTGGGTTACGAGCAGTACGTC. Translation gives CASSQVYMLGLGYEQYV.

The chain has TRBV7-2 and TRBJ2-7; 7 bases are shared with TRBD2. The CDR3 has 13 amino acids. V shed 5 bases, J shed 4 bases, and the junction held 5 bases outside the gene matches. Germline V gives CDR1 SGHTA, CDR2 FQGNSA. The CDR3 sequence: CASSTGLPYEQYV. CDR3 in DNA: TGTGCCAGCAGCACGGGACTACCTTACGAGCAGTACGTC.

The chain has TRBV12-3 or TRBV12-4 and TRBJ2-5; 7 bases are a match to TRBD2. With V trimmed by 6 bases and J by 10 bases, 8 bases remained unmatched. The CDR3 contains 12 residues. The chain's CDR3 is CASSFGRGGQYF. The CDR3 DNA follows: TGTGCCAGCAGCTTTGGGAGGGGCGGCCAGTACTTC.

This clone has only one observation. V is TRBV2 and J is TRBJ2-2, with 7 bases that match TRBD2. From germline, CDR1 is SNHLY and CDR2 FYNNEI. J was trimmed by 1 base and V by 4 bases; bases with no gene match: 6. This CDR3 is built from 16 residues. The CDR3 sequence: CASSVYGGRNTGELFF. The DNA of the CDR3 is TGTGCCAGCAGTGTTTATGGCGGGAGGAACACCGGGGAGCTGTTTTTT.

This chain connects TRBV25-1 to TRBJ2-7; D gene unclear. The CDR3 is made up of 11 amino acids. Per germline, CDR1 MGHDK and CDR2 SYGVNS. The ends were cut back, 5 bases at V and 3 bases at J, with 5 bases in the middle. CDR3 DNA sequence: TGTGCCAGCAGTTCCGGCTACGAGCAGTACGTC. Its protein product is CASSSGYEQYV.

This chain connects TRBV2 to TRBJ2-5; 7 nucleotides align to TRBD2. Germline CDR1 reads SNHLY; CDR2 reads FYNNEI. The CDR3 is made up of 15 amino acids. V shed 8 bases and J 1 base; nucleotides not matched to a gene: 10. CDR3 protein: CASCKDTSAQETQYF. The CDR3 DNA sequence: TGTGCCAGCTGCAAGGACACTAGCGCCCAAGAGACCCAGTACTTC.

The rearrangement joins TRBV7-8 to TRBJ2-7; 7 bases align to TRBD1. The CDR3 runs to 17 residues. CDR1 is SGHVS and CDR2 is FQNEAQ in the germline V gene. J was trimmed by 0 bases and V by 2 bases; bases with no gene match: 10. CDR3 region: CASSLPPGTDSSYEQYV. CDR3 sequence (DNA): TGTGCCAGCAGCTTACCACCAGGGACAGATAGCTCCTACGAGCAGTACGTC.

The V gene is TRBV19, the J gene TRBJ2-2; 7 nucleotides agree with TRBD2. CDR3 size: 18 residues. The germline gives CDR1 LNHDA, CDR2 SQIVND (reference sequence). J lost 6 bases, V lost 7 bases, and 20 bases had no gene match. The CDR3 nucleotides read TGTGCCAGTACCCCGACCCCGGGTGCGGGAGCATCCCCCGGGGAGCTGTTTTTT. This codes for CASTPTPGAGASPGELFF.

The chain has TRBV6-5 and TRBJ2-7; 7 nucleotides agree with TRBD1. CDR1 and CDR2 (germline): MNHEY, SVGAGI. Losses at the gene ends were 5 bases for V and 7 bases for J; bases not matched to a gene: 11. CDR3 size: 14 residues. The CDR3 here is CASSPLTGLGEQYV. The CDR3 coding sequence is TGTGCCAGCAGTCCTTTGACAGGGCTGGGAGAGCAGTACGTC.

The chain uses TRBV4-1 and TRBJ1-3, with D tentatively TRBD1 (5 bases). The germline V gene has CDR1 MGHRA and CDR2 YSYEKL. The V end lost 4 bases, the J end lost 2 bases, and 15 bases lay between the germline ends. This CDR3 is built from 16 residues. CDR3 nucleotides: TGCGCCAGCAGCCGATACACCCAGGGAACTGGAAACACCATATATTTT. It yields the protein CASSRYTQGTGNTIYF.

In the case of this clone: The junction departs from germline at one end; a sequencing error may be responsible. The V and J genes are TRBV28 and TRBJ1-3, with TRBD1 identical over 7 bases. CDR3 length: 11 amino acids. The germline CDR1 and CDR2 sequences are MDHEN and SYDVKM. CDR3 DNA sequence: TGTGCCAGCAGTACCGACAGGGTAAAAGATTTT. This encodes CASSTDRVKDF.

This chain joins TRBV11-2 and TRBJ1-3; 7 nucleotides line up with TRBD1. The V gene's germline CDR1 is SGHAT and CDR2 FQNNGV. After removal of 7 bases from V and 9 bases from J, the junction contained 12 bases not matched to a gene. The CDR3 has 14 amino acids. This chain's CDR3 is CASTPGTALGTIYF. The CDR3 coding sequence is TGTGCCAGCACCCCCGGGACAGCTCTCGGCACCATATATTTT.